What follows are 9 T cell receptor beta chains derived from one specimen sequenced in a study of blood T cell repertoires in COVID-19. TCRdb's table, derived via immunoSEQ multiplex PCR, lists solely in-frame clones and lacks some. The data contain roughly 90,000 clones, 85% of them singletons. Sequencing used peripheral blood. The source is a man older than 75 with acute or convalescent COVID-19.

This chain joins TRBV13 and TRBJ2-1, with 8 bases matching TRBD2. The CDR3 has 16 residues. In germline, CDR1 is PRHDT, CDR2 FYEKMQ (reference sequence). V gave up 5 bases and J gave up 6 bases; unmatched junction bases: 12. CDR3 nucleotides: TGTGCCAGCAGCGTCCGGGGGGGCGGTCGTCCCAATGAGCAGTTCTTC. It translates to CASSVRGGGRPNEQFF.

This sequence joins TRBV5-1 and TRBJ2-7, with TRBD2 matching over 8 bases. Unmatched junction bases numbered 14, after V lost 5 bases and J lost 4 bases. Per germline, CDR1 SGHRS and CDR2 YFSETQ. The CDR3 loop spans 16 amino acids. For the CDR3, the DNA is TGCGCCAGCAGGGGCGGGGGGAGCGCGGTTTGGTACGAGCAGTACTTC. Its protein is CASRGGGSAVWYEQYF.

This chain joins TRBV7-3 and TRBJ1-1; possible D gene TRBD1, 5 bases. CDR3 size: 12 residues. The V gene lost 11 bases and the J gene lost 4 bases, with 14 bases spanning the gap. Germline assignment: CDR1 SGHTA and CDR2 FQGTGA. The CDR3 loop is CACSQGFTEAFF. In nucleotides, the CDR3 is TGTGCCTGCTCGCAGGGTTTCACTGAAGCTTTCTTT.

The chain links TRBV5-6 to TRBJ1-6; D is possibly TRBD1 (6 bases). There are 15 residues in the CDR3. V was clipped by 0 bases and J by 6 bases, with 10 bases between them. Germline V lookup: CDR1 SGHDT, CDR2 YYEEEE. CDR3 coding DNA: TGTGCCAGCAGCTTGGGGCGACAGGTTAATTCACCCCTCCACTTT. Its protein is CASSLGRQVNSPLHF.

The V and J genes are TRBV10-2 and TRBJ1-2; D not resolved. With 3 bases removed from V and 7 bases from J, the gap between germline ends came to 21 bases. Germline V lookup: CDR1 WSHSY, CDR2 SAAADI. There are 16 residues in the CDR3. The CDR3 reads CASSDEARRLVSGYTF. The CDR3 DNA follows: TGCGCCAGCAGTGACGAGGCCCGAAGGTTGGTATCTGGCTACACCTTC.

Only a few counts were recorded for this clone. The CDR3, as DNA: TGTGCCAGCAGCCGCACTAGCGGGAGCGCCGGGGAGCTGTTTTTT. This codes for CASSRTSGSAGELFF. The chain is built from TRBV14 and TRBJ2-2; 11 bases are a match to TRBD2. The germline V gene encodes CDR1 SGHDN and CDR2 FVKESK. CDR3 length equals 15 residues. V shed 4 bases, J shed 6 bases, and the junction held 4 bases outside the gene matches. The full variable domain, in which reference TRBV14 and TRBJ2-2 provide the parts outside the CDR3, is EAGVTQFPSHSVIEKGQTVTLRCDPISGHDNLYWYRRVMGKEIKFLLHFVKESKQDESGMPNNRFLAERTGGTYSTLKVQPAELEDSGVYFCASSRTSGSAGELFFGEGSRLTVL.

This clone appeared a single time. The chain couples TRBV28 to TRBJ1-2, with no clear D. The CDR3 sequence is 13 residues long. The V gene's germline CDR1 is MDHEN and CDR2 SYDVKM. The ends were cut back, 10 bases at V and 5 bases at J, with 17 bases in the middle. The CDR3 nucleotides read TGTGCCACCAGGATGGAGACGAGATATGGCTACACCTTC. This encodes CATRMETRYGYTF.

This chain connects TRBV6-2 or TRBV6-3 to TRBJ2-7; perhaps TRBD2 as D (6 bases). CDR1 and CDR2 (germline): MNHEY, SVGEGT. Trimming left V 5 bases short and J 6 bases short, with 20 bases between. The CDR3 totals 15 residues. For the CDR3, the DNA is TGTGCCAGCAGTCCCGGGGACTCCGCTTATCTCGAGCAGTACTTC. Its translation: CASSPGDSAYLEQYF.

The chain is built from TRBV10-3 and TRBJ1-5, with TRBD1 matching over 10 bases. V lost 8 bases, J lost 0 bases, and 10 bases stayed unmatched. Germline V CDR1 and CDR2: ENHRY, SYGVKD. The CDR3 runs to 17 residues. CDR3 nucleotides: TGTGCCATCGGGACAGGGGAAGCCATGGTTAGCAATCAGCCCCAGCATTTT. Translating it yields CAIGTGEAMVSNQPQHF.